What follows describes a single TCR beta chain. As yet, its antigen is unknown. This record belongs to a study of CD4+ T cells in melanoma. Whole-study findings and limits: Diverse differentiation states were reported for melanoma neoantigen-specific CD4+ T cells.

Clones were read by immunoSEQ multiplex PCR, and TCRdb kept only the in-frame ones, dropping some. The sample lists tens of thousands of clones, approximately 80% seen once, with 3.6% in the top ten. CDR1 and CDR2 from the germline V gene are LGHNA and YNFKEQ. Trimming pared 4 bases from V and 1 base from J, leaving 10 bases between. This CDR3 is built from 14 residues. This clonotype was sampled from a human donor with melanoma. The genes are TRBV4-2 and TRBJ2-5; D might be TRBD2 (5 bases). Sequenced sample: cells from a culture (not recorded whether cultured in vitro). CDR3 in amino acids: CASSPRTFQETQYF. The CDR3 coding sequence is TGTGCCAGCAGCCCCCGGACTTTCCAAGAGACCCAGTACTTC.